Here is one TCR beta chain with its context. No antigen is known for it. The data belong to a study of T cell responses to AZD1222 COVID-19 vaccine. Study-wide results and limits: Females made up more of the donors, who were largely white British, and clonal diversity may have come out too low.

TCRdb keeps only in-frame clones here, not all; method: immunoSEQ multiplex PCR. The sample includes some 180,000 clones, 90% to 95% seen only once; the top ten take around 0.98%. This CDR3 comprises 16 residues. V was clipped by 0 bases and J by 7 bases, with 13 bases between them. Per the germline V gene, CDR1 is LGHDT and CDR2 is YNNKEL (reference sequence). The input for sequencing was peripheral blood, taken 28 days after the second dose of the MenACWY control vaccine. The V and J genes are TRBV3-1 (or the pseudogene TRBV3-2) and TRBJ1-6; D may be TRBD1 (5 bases). The receptor's source is an adult who received the MenACWY meningococcal vaccine as a control. In DNA form, the CDR3 reads TGTGCCAGCAGCCAAGACGGCGGGACTCTGAATTCACCCCTCCACTTT. Its protein product is CASSQDGGTLNSPLHF.